The T cell receptor (beta chain) under discussion was sequenced for a study of blood T cell repertoires in COVID-19. Per the germline V gene, CDR1 is SQVTM and CDR2 is ANQGSEA. J lost 1 base, V lost 7 bases, and 7 bases had no gene match. This CDR3 is 14 amino acids long. Profiled with immunoSEQ multiplex PCR; TCRdb holds only in-frame clones, not every one. The sample includes fewer than 85,000 clones, more than 80% seen only once; the top ten take over 15%. The sample consisted of peripheral blood. This TCR was recovered from an older woman with acute or convalescent COVID-19. V is TRBV29-1 and J is TRBJ2-3, with TRBD1 matching 8 bases. The CDR3 region has the DNA TGCAGCGCTGGACAGGGTGTAGGCACAGATACGCAGTATTTT. Protein product: CSAGQGVGTDTQYF.